Below, 16 T cell receptor beta chains from the same sample are listed, as sequenced in a study of blood T cell repertoires in COVID-19. Here immunoSEQ multiplex PCR was the method, and the copy in TCRdb shows in-frame clones only, minus some. The table has around 220,000 clones, roughly 80% seen once. The sequenced sample consisted of peripheral blood. The receptors here all came from a woman aged 80 or over with COVID-19, enrolled during active disease.

The gene calls are TRBV5-4 and TRBJ2-1; the match to TRBD1 covers 7 bases. This CDR3 has 15 residues. The germline CDR1 and CDR2 sequences are SGHNT and YYREEE (reference sequence). Trimming removed 4 bases from V and 4 bases from J; junction bases left unmatched: 8. The CDR3 here is CASSGQATKYNEQFF. In DNA, the CDR3 is TGTGCCAGCAGCGGACAGGCCACGAAATACAATGAGCAGTTCTTC.

The chain carries TRBV7-9 and TRBJ2-7; 8 bases fit TRBD2. V trimming: 4 bases; J trimming: 0 bases; junction bases outside the gene matches: 5. Germline CDR1 SEHNR, CDR2 FQNEAQ (reference sequence). The CDR3 has 15 residues. The CDR3 loop is CASSSIAGTSYEQYF. The CDR3 coding sequence is TGTGCCAGCAGCTCAATAGCGGGGACCTCCTACGAGCAGTACTTC.

The V gene is TRBV28, the J gene TRBJ2-7, with 11 bases identical to TRBD2. V trimming: 0 bases; J trimming: 6 bases; junction bases outside the gene matches: 7. Looked up from germline, CDR1 is MDHEN and CDR2 is SYDVKM. This CDR3 contains 16 residues. CDR3 sequence reads: CASSLWRTSGSFEQYF. The CDR3 DNA follows: TGTGCCAGCAGTTTATGGAGAACTAGCGGGAGTTTCGAGCAGTACTTC.

J is TRBJ2-2 and V is TRBV29-1, with D perhaps TRBD2 (5 bases). The CDR3 extends over 14 amino acids. The germline CDR1 and CDR2 sequences are SQVTM and ANQGSEA. Trimming stripped 5 bases from V and 1 base from J, with 11 bases between. For the CDR3, the DNA is TGCAGCGTTACGGGATCGAGGAACACCGGGGAGCTGTTTTTT. Protein sequence: CSVTGSRNTGELFF.

The V call is TRBV30, the J call TRBJ2-1; 8 nucleotides line up with TRBD2. J lost 1 base, V lost 8 bases, and 4 bases had no gene match. Germline V gene data show CDR1 as GTSNPN and CDR2 as SVGIG (reference sequence). The CDR3 length is 13 residues. CDR3 sequence: CAQTGGSYNEQFF. The CDR3 region has the DNA TGTGCCCAAACGGGGGGGTCCTACAATGAGCAGTTCTTC.

This chain connects TRBV19 to TRBJ1-5; TRBD1 might be the D (6 bases). V was trimmed by 3 bases and J by 6 bases, leaving 24 bases between them. The CDR3 is 18 residues long. Germline values: CDR1 LNHDA, CDR2 SQIVND (reference sequence). CDR3 amino acids: CASSIYRDTRALGQPQHF. CDR3 bases: TGTGCCAGTAGTATCTACCGGGACACCAGGGCCCTCGGTCAGCCCCAGCATTTT. The full variable domain, its missing parts supplied by reference TRBV19 and TRBJ1-5, is DGGITQSPKYLFRKEGQNVTLSCEQNLNHDAMYWYRQDPGQGLRLIYYSQIVNDFQKGDIAEGYSVSREKKESFPLTVTSAQKNPTAFYLCASSIYRDTRALGQPQHFGDGTRLSIL.

The rearrangement joins TRBV9 to TRBJ1-4; tentative D call: TRBD1 (6 bases). Germline V gene data show CDR1 as SGDLS and CDR2 as YYNGEE. This CDR3 has 15 amino acids. Trimming removed 1 base from V and 7 bases from J, with 14 bases in between. CDR3 loop: CASSVTGGFGEKLFF. The CDR3 DNA sequence: TGTGCCAGCAGCGTAACGGGGGGCTTTGGTGAAAAACTGTTTTTT.

The V and J genes are TRBV6-5 and TRBJ1-1, with D perhaps TRBD1 (5 bases). Germline V gives CDR1 MNHEY, CDR2 SVGAGI. The V gene lost 7 bases and the J gene lost 4 bases, with 16 bases spanning the gap. The CDR3 loop spans 14 amino acids. CDR3 amino acids: CASTLTASTTEAFF. CDR3 in DNA: TGTGCCAGCACGTTGACAGCCTCAACCACTGAAGCTTTCTTT.

The rearrangement uses TRBV2 and TRBJ1-1; 10 bases agree with TRBD1. The trim removed 1 base at V and 11 bases at J, leaving 4 bases unmatched. Germline V CDR1 and CDR2: SNHLY, FYNNEI. The CDR3 sequence is 13 residues long. The CDR3 nucleotides are TGTGCCAGCAGTGAAGGACAGGGGGCTGGGGCTTTCTTT. It is translated as CASSEGQGAGAFF.

This chain joins TRBV6-1 and TRBJ2-7; weak D call: TRBD1 (6 bases). Trimming took 2 bases from V and 4 from J, leaving 18 bases between them. Germline V gene data show CDR1 as MNHNS and CDR2 as SASEGT. The CDR3 length is 16 residues. CDR3 DNA sequence: TGTGCCAGCAGTGAAACGGCAGGGGCCCGATCATACGAGCAGTACTTC. Amino acid sequence: CASSETAGARSYEQYF.

V usage is TRBV7-9 and J usage is TRBJ1-2, with 11 bases identical to TRBD1. V trimming: 5 bases; J trimming: 5 bases; junction bases outside the gene matches: 10. The CDR3 sequence is 16 residues long. The germline V gene encodes CDR1 SEHNR and CDR2 FQNEAQ (reference sequence). For the CDR3, the DNA is TGTGCCAGCAGCCGGACAGGGGGCGAAACTTTATATGGCTACACCTTC. Translated: CASSRTGGETLYGYTF.

In this sample, this clone turned up once. The chain is built from TRBV11-1 and TRBJ2-3; TRBD2 might be the D (6 bases). The CDR3 consists of 16 residues. Trimming took 1 base from V and 0 from J, leaving 11 bases between them. Per germline, CDR1 SGHAT and CDR2 FQDESV (reference sequence). CDR3 DNA sequence: TGTGCCAGCAGCTTAGTCAGGGAGGAGAGCACAGATACGCAGTATTTT. This encodes CASSLVREESTDTQYF.

This chain joins TRBV5-6 and TRBJ1-2; 10 positions match TRBD1. This CDR3 comprises 14 residues. The V and J ends lost 3 bases and 7 bases, in that order; junction bases with no gene match: 6. CDR1 is SGHDT and CDR2 is YYEEEE in the germline V gene. The CDR3 reads CASSSGTGALGYTF. CDR3 nucleotides: TGTGCCAGCAGCTCCGGGACAGGGGCCCTTGGCTACACCTTC.

The V call is TRBV18, the J call TRBJ2-7, with 8 bases matching TRBD1. Looked up from germline, CDR1 is KGHSH and CDR2 is LQKENI. This CDR3 region has 14 residues. With 6 bases clipped from V and 6 bases from J, the junction kept 10 bases outside the gene matches. CDR3: CASSPSMTGVEQYF. The CDR3 region has the DNA TGTGCCAGCTCTCCGAGCATGACAGGGGTCGAGCAGTACTTC.

This clone came up once. The chain joins TRBV14 to TRBJ1-1, with a tentative D call TRBD1 (5 bases). The germline V gene encodes CDR1 SGHDN and CDR2 FVKESK. CDR3 length: 18 residues. The ends were cut back, 4 bases at V and 6 bases at J, with 27 bases in the middle. CDR3 in DNA: TGTGCCAGCAGCCCCGAAGGAGGGACTCGGGGTCTAATCCCTGAAGCTTTCTTT. Amino acid sequence: CASSPEGGTRGLIPEAFF.

The rearrangement joins TRBV29-1 to TRBJ1-1; D gene ambiguous. CDR1 is SQVTM and CDR2 is ANQGSEA in the germline V gene. CDR3 size: 15 residues. Between the trimmed V and J ends, which lost 3 bases and 1 base, there was a span of 15 bases. The CDR3 is CSVDWGWGENTEAFF. The CDR3 DNA is TGCAGCGTTGATTGGGGATGGGGAGAGAACACTGAAGCTTTCTTT.